Below are 6 T cell receptor beta chains sequenced from a single sample in a study of blood T cell repertoires in COVID-19 (dated by TCRdb to the early 2020s). The protocol used for the library was the immunoSEQ multiplex PCR assay. The table comes from immuneACCESS by way of TCRdb, which keeps in-frame sequences with V and J called. Part of the clones is missing from these tables; in studies checked, under half for an unresolved V gene and the rest for unknown reasons. This sample gives roughly 68,000 clones in total; approximately 92% of them show up just once. The ten largest clones add up to about 5% of the sample. Sequenced material: peripheral blood. Source of these receptors: a woman between 50 and 59 years old with active COVID-19.

This chain links TRBV25-1 with TRBJ1-2; 7 nucleotides align to TRBD1. CDR1 is MGHDK, CDR2 SYGVNS, per germline. The CDR3 is made up of 15 amino acids. The ends lost 3 bases at V and 5 bases at J; junction bases unmatched: 9. The DNA for the CDR3 is TGTGCCAGCAGTGACGGGGGCAGGGGGAGGTATGGCTACACCTTC. Translating it yields CASSDGGRGRYGYTF.

The CDR3 reads CASSQGGRIGNTIYF. The CDR3 coding sequence is TGTGCCAGCAGCCAAGGAGGGAGGATTGGAAACACCATATATTTT. This chain joins TRBV4-2 and TRBJ1-3, with no clear D. Germline values: CDR1 LGHNA, CDR2 YNFKEQ. This CDR3 is 15 amino acids long. V was shortened by 1 base and J by 3 bases, with 10 bases between the two germline ends.

The chain uses TRBV19 and TRBJ1-1, with 8 bases that match TRBD1. With V trimmed by 5 bases and J by 9 bases, 5 bases remained unmatched. Germline values: CDR1 LNHDA, CDR2 SQIVND (reference sequence). The CDR3 has 12 amino acids. This chain's CDR3 is CASSEDRGQAFF. CDR3 nucleotides: TGTGCCAGTAGTGAAGACAGGGGACAAGCTTTCTTT.

The chain uses TRBV15 and TRBJ2-5; 8 bases align to TRBD1. CDR1 LNHNV and CDR2 YYDKDF come from the germline V gene (reference sequence). V shed 3 bases and J 4 bases; nucleotides not matched to a gene: 13. CDR3 length equals 17 residues. The DNA for the CDR3 is TGTGCCACCAGCAGTGATGACAGGGGCTTTTTCGCAGAGACCCAGTACTTC. Translated: CATSSDDRGFFAETQYF.

V usage is TRBV7-9 and J usage is TRBJ1-1; TRBD1 matches at 9 bases. There are 14 residues in the CDR3. Germline assignment: CDR1 SEHNR and CDR2 FQNEAQ (reference sequence). The ends lost 5 bases at V and 5 bases at J; junction bases unmatched: 6. Written as DNA, the CDR3 is TGTGCCAGCAGCCCCGGACAGGGGTATACTGAAGCTTTCTTT. This encodes CASSPGQGYTEAFF. The complete variable domain, with remaining parts taken from reference TRBV7-9 and TRBJ1-1, reads DTGVSQNPRHKITKRGQNVTFRCDPISEHNRLYWYRQTLGQGPEFLTYFQNEAQLEKSRLLSDRFSAERPKGSFSTLEIQRTEQGDSAMYLCASSPGQGYTEAFFGQGTRLTVV.

Of note for this clone: The junction shows a germline mismatch at one end, possibly a read error. The chain employs TRBV7-9 and TRBJ2-1, with D possibly being TRBD2 (5 bases). This CDR3 is 15 amino acids long. Germline V gene sequence: CDR1 SEHNR, CDR2 FQNEAQ (reference sequence). The CDR3 DNA reads TGTGCCAGCAGCTTATCTGGACTGTCCTCCAATGAGCAGTTCTTC. This translates into CASSLSGLSSNEQFF.